The 5 T cell receptor beta chains below come from one sample, sequenced in a study of blood T cells in healthy people across ages. Through a sample-barcoded 5' primer and a J-beta primer mix, a second PCR was run for roughly 6 to 12 cycles. TCRdb ran MiXCR on the 5' RACE reads and lists one entry per CDR3 protein. Of over a million distinct CDR3 sequences listed, under 55% were seen once; the top ten hold around 4%. The sequenced sample consisted of blood. All receptors come from a woman aged 18-35 years in good health.

The rearrangement links TRBV5-6 to TRBJ2-3; D uncertain. The CDR3 spans 13 residues. Germline assignment: CDR1 SGHDT and CDR2 YYEEEE. V was cut by 0 bases and J by 5 bases, with 7 bases left in between. The CDR3 here is CASSLAYGDTQYF. The CDR3 nucleotides read TGTGCCAGCAGCTTGGCCTACGGAGATACGCAGTATTTT.

This clonotype turned up a few times. The rearrangement joins TRBV5-6 to TRBJ2-5; D not certain. The V end was cut by 0 bases, the J end by 2 bases, with 8 bases between. CDR1 and CDR2 (germline): SGHDT, YYEEEE. The CDR3 length is 14 residues. The CDR3 DNA reads TGTGCCAGCAGCTTGGGACTTCCTCAAGAGACCCAGTACTTC. Its protein product is CASSLGLPQETQYF.

This clonotype was picked up a small number of times. This chain links TRBV27 with TRBJ2-7; 12 bases are a match to TRBD1. Germline V gene data show CDR1 as MNHEY and CDR2 as SMNVEV (reference sequence). The length of the CDR3 is 16 residues. V shed 0 bases and J 4 bases; nucleotides not matched to a gene: 4. The CDR3 sequence is CASSLSGTGGVYEQYF. In DNA, the CDR3 is TGTGCCAGCAGTTTATCAGGGACAGGGGGCGTATACGAGCAGTACTTC.

This clonotype has only a few counts. V is TRBV4-1 and J is TRBJ2-7; possible D gene TRBD2, 6 bases. The CDR3 sequence is 16 residues long. From germline, CDR1 is MGHRA and CDR2 YSYEKL. Trimming left V 0 bases short and J 2 bases short, with 14 bases between. Here the CDR3 DNA reads TGCGCCAGCAGCCAAGATTGGGCGGGGCGAGCCTACGAGCAGTACTTC. Translation: CASSQDWAGRAYEQYF.

The CDR3 loop is CASSYSGGAFRETQYF. CDR3 coding DNA: TGTGCCAGCAGCTACAGCGGGGGGGCTTTTAGAGAGACCCAGTACTTC. The gene calls are TRBV7-2 and TRBJ2-5, with 10 nucleotides matching TRBD2. Germline values: CDR1 SGHTA, CDR2 FQGNSA. V was clipped by 4 bases and J by 4 bases; unmatched bases: 9. The CDR3 is 16 amino acids.